This T cell receptor beta chain came from a study of response to subunit inactivated influenza vaccine (dated by TCRdb to the late 2010s). In the study overall: Deep quantitative T cell receptor repertoire profiling was used in the study to track responses to a trivalent subunit inactivated influenza vaccine. On the study overall, not on this receptor specifically: The authors suggested that each seasonal influenza vaccination may recruit only a limited number of new T cells.

Remarks on this clonotype: Its antigen remains unidentified. Base qualities are not at hand, and no much larger clone is one base apart.

The library was made by RT-PCR. These reads were obtained on an Illumina HiSeq 2500. TCRdb's own reprocessing of the public reads used fastp at Q25 and MiXCR and kept productive beta chains. Identical CDR3 protein sequences are pooled into one entry, listed with their most common genes and DNA. The sample yields about 520,000 distinct CDR3 sequences; 6% to 9% were counted once. Around 13% of the sample rests with the top ten. The junction carries 18 bases between V and J, which are trimmed by 5 bases and 7 bases respectively. From a lookup of the germline V gene, CDR1 and CDR2 are MNHNS and SASEGT. The CDR3 has 15 amino acids, counting the end cysteine and phenylalanine. Just the 45-base CDR3 DNA is kept, in frame starting at base 1.

This clonotype was obtained from a man between 45 and 75 years old who received an inactivated influenza vaccine. Donor details come from another sample of the same person, matched by shared clones. This receptor chain uses TRBV6-1 and TRBJ1-5, and perhaps TRBD1 as D gene, on 6 matching bases. The material was PBMCs from blood, obtained about 23 months after vaccination. The DNA sequence is as follows: TGTGCCAGCAGTCTTGGGGGGCCACCGAGCCAGCCCCAGCATTTT. Translated, it reads CASSLGGPPSQPQHF.